These 20 T cell receptor beta chains share one sample of origin, sequenced in a study of cytomegalovirus exposure and HLA in healthy donors. The primer mix had 60 Vbeta and 13 Jbeta primers. Measured with immunoSEQ multiplex PCR; TCRdb has only the in-frame clones, and not every one. The sample carries 200,000 to 250,000 clones, around 80% recorded once. The sequenced sample was PBMCs. Receptors were obtained from a man younger than 35 in good health and CMV-seronegative.

The V gene is TRBV11-2, the J gene TRBJ1-1; 9 bases align to TRBD1. Germline V CDR1 and CDR2: SGHAT, FQNNGV. There are 18 residues in the CDR3. Trimming cost V 0 bases and J 5 bases; bases outside gene matches: 13. The CDR3 region has the DNA TGTGCCAGCAGCTTAGATCTACCTAGGACAGGGGCTGGAACTGAAGCTTTCTTT. Translating gives CASSLDLPRTGAGTEAFF.

The chain joins TRBV30 to TRBJ2-1; 10 nucleotides agree with TRBD2. The germline V gene encodes CDR1 GTSNPN and CDR2 SVGIG (reference sequence). CDR3 length: 14 residues. J was trimmed by 5 bases and V by 2 bases; bases with no gene match: 3. Here the CDR3 reads CAWSLLAGNNEQFF. The CDR3 DNA is TGTGCCTGGAGTCTACTAGCGGGAAACAATGAGCAGTTCTTC.

This clone is a singleton in its sample. This rearrangement joins TRBV15 to TRBJ2-3; 10 bases agree with TRBD2. CDR3 length equals 18 residues. V was clipped by 4 bases and J by 5 bases; unmatched bases: 15. Per the germline V gene, CDR1 is LNHNV and CDR2 is YYDKDF (reference sequence). The CDR3 DNA is TGTGCCACCAGCATCCTTCCTAGCGGGAGTTGGACAGGAGATACGCAGTATTTT. Translated: CATSILPSGSWTGDTQYF.

This clone was picked up a small number of times. This sequence joins TRBV4-2 and TRBJ2-1, with 9 bases that match TRBD2. CDR1 is LGHNA, CDR2 YNFKEQ, per germline. The ends lost 4 bases at V and 0 bases at J; junction bases unmatched: 10. The CDR3 totals 18 residues. The CDR3 is CASSPSGGRASSYNEQFF. CDR3 DNA sequence: TGTGCCAGCAGCCCCAGCGGCGGGAGGGCGAGCTCCTACAATGAGCAGTTCTTC.

About this clone itself: Sequence at one end of the junction differs from germline and may be a read error. This sequence joins TRBV19 and TRBJ2-7; tentatively, D is TRBD1 or TRBD2 (6 bases each). Germline V gene lookup returns CDR1 LNHDA and CDR2 SQIVND (reference sequence). The CDR3 runs 14 residues. The CDR3 sequence: CASGIGGGPGEQYF. Here the CDR3 DNA reads TGTGCCAGTGGTATAGGAGGGGGACCGGGCGAGCAGTACTTC.

The chain has TRBV4-1 and TRBJ2-7, with 10 nucleotides matching TRBD2. J was trimmed by 6 bases and V by 2 bases; bases with no gene match: 4. Germline V gene sequence: CDR1 MGHRA, CDR2 YSYEKL. CDR3 length: 14 amino acids. The DNA for the CDR3 is TGCGCCAGCAGCCAAAACCTAGCGGGGGCCGAGCAGTACTTC. It is translated as CASSQNLAGAEQYF.

V gene TRBV27 combines with J gene TRBJ2-7; TRBD1 aligns across 11 bases. In germline, CDR1 is MNHEY, CDR2 SMNVEV (reference sequence). This CDR3 comprises 17 residues. The V segment lost 3 bases and the J segment 4 bases; nucleotides outside the gene matches: 11. The CDR3 DNA reads TGTGCCAGCAGTTTTTGGACAGGGGGCCCAGGGCGTTACGAGCAGTACTTC. It yields the protein CASSFWTGGPGRYEQYF.

The chain links TRBV18 to TRBJ2-1, with 11 bases lining up with TRBD1. Germline trimming cut 4 bases from V and 3 bases from J; bases unmatched to any gene: 2. Germline V gene sequence: CDR1 KGHSH, CDR2 LQKENI. The CDR3 is 15 residues long. The CDR3, as DNA: TGTGCCAGCTCACTGGGACAGGGGGACTACAATGAGCAGTTCTTC. Protein sequence: CASSLGQGDYNEQFF.

The sample holds one count of this clone. The chain joins TRBV2 to TRBJ2-3, with 12 bases identical to TRBD2. The CDR3 totals 15 residues. CDR1 is SNHLY, CDR2 FYNNEI, per germline. Germline trimming cut 6 bases from V and 0 bases from J; bases unmatched to any gene: 1. The CDR3 is CASRGLAGSTDTQYF. CDR3 in DNA: TGTGCCAGCAGAGGACTAGCGGGAAGCACAGATACGCAGTATTTT.

CDR3 sequence reads: CASSPGLAVSPHTQYF. CDR3 sequence (DNA): TGTGCCAGCAGCCCCGGACTAGCGGTCTCCCCACATACGCAGTATTTT. The chain uses TRBV11-2 and TRBJ2-3, with 10 nucleotides matching TRBD2. CDR1 is SGHAT and CDR2 is FQNNGV in the germline V gene. With V trimmed by 5 bases and J by 7 bases, 12 bases remained unmatched. The CDR3 loop spans 16 amino acids.

The chain employs TRBV28 and TRBJ2-3; TRBD2 aligns across 9 bases. Trimming cost V 6 bases and J 1 base; bases outside gene matches: 5. The germline CDR1 and CDR2 sequences are MDHEN and SYDVKM. The CDR3 consists of 15 residues. CDR3 sequence reads: CASSASGAGTDTQYF. For the CDR3, the DNA is TGTGCCAGCAGCGCTAGCGGGGCCGGCACAGATACGCAGTATTTT.

J is TRBJ1-1 and V is TRBV7-6; tentative D call: TRBD1 (5 bases). Germline values: CDR1 SGHVS, CDR2 FNYEAQ. V lost 0 bases and J 5 bases, leaving 19 bases between the germline ends. The CDR3 sequence is 17 residues long. The CDR3 DNA reads TGTGCCAGCAGCTTAGCTCCCCTAACAGGATTGGGGACTGAAGCTTTCTTT. It codes for CASSLAPLTGLGTEAFF.

CDR3: CASSSRGENTEAFF. The CDR3 DNA is TGCGCCAGCAGCAGCCGGGGGGAAAACACTGAAGCTTTCTTT. The chain carries TRBV5-1 and TRBJ1-1; a possible D gene is TRBD1 (5 bases). The CDR3 runs to 14 residues. V was cut by 4 bases and J by 2 bases, with 12 bases left in between. Germline V lookup: CDR1 SGHRS, CDR2 YFSETQ.

This clone was recorded only once. The genes are TRBV5-4 and TRBJ1-2; D gene uncertain. V was clipped by 2 bases and J by 5 bases, with 16 bases between them. CDR1 SGHNT and CDR2 YYREEE come from the germline V gene (reference sequence). This CDR3 comprises 15 residues. CDR3 coding DNA: TGTGCCAGCAGCTTTGGACTCCCGGAGGCGTATGGCTACACCTTC. It specifies CASSFGLPEAYGYTF.

The V and J genes are TRBV10-2 and TRBJ2-1; no definite D call. Trimming left V 3 bases short and J 1 base short, with 10 bases between. Germline loops: CDR1 WSHSY, CDR2 SAAADI. The length of the CDR3 is 15 residues. CDR3 bases: TGCGCCAGCAGTGATGTTACTAATTCCTACAATGAGCAGTTCTTC. Its translation: CASSDVTNSYNEQFF.

The chain has TRBV5-6 and TRBJ1-4, with 8 bases matching TRBD1. Germline V CDR1 and CDR2: SGHDT, YYEEEE. This CDR3 spans 14 amino acids. V shed 5 bases, J shed 8 bases, and the junction held 8 bases outside the gene matches. The CDR3 DNA follows: TGTGCCAGCAGACCGCAGGGGGCCAGGGAAAAACTGTTTTTT. It specifies CASRPQGAREKLFF.

The chain couples TRBV6-5 to TRBJ1-1; D not certain. The CDR3 spans 12 residues. Germline CDR1 reads MNHEY; CDR2 reads SVGAGI. Trimming took 4 bases from V and 7 from J, leaving 10 bases between them. CDR3 amino acids: CASSSQQLEAFF. In DNA, the CDR3 is TGTGCCAGCAGTTCCCAACAGCTTGAAGCTTTCTTT.

The table lists this clone with a few counts. This chain connects TRBV18 to TRBJ2-7, with 11 bases fitting TRBD1. Germline V gives CDR1 KGHSH, CDR2 LQKENI. This CDR3 spans 15 amino acids. Trimming at V came to 3 bases and at J to 4 bases, leaving 5 bases not matched to a gene. The CDR3 protein is CASSPRTGGFYEQYF. CDR3 DNA sequence: TGTGCCAGCTCACCCCGGACAGGGGGCTTTTACGAGCAGTACTTC.

The rearrangement links TRBV18 to TRBJ1-4, with D possibly TRBD1 on 5 matching bases. Trimming took 3 bases from V and 2 from J, leaving 16 bases between them. Germline V lookup: CDR1 KGHSH, CDR2 LQKENI. The length of the CDR3 is 17 residues. The CDR3 reads CASSPSLGRGTNEKLFF. The DNA of the CDR3 is TGTGCCAGCTCACCGTCCCTCGGGAGGGGCACTAATGAAAAACTGTTTTTT.

V usage is TRBV13 and J usage is TRBJ2-7, with TRBD1 matching 10 bases. With V trimmed by 5 bases and J by 2 bases, 6 bases remained unmatched. Germline V lookup: CDR1 PRHDT, CDR2 FYEKMQ (reference sequence). The CDR3 sequence is 15 residues long. For the CDR3, the DNA is TGTGCCAGCAGCCCAGCGACAGGGGGCCCCTACGAGCAGTACTTC. As protein: CASSPATGGPYEQYF.